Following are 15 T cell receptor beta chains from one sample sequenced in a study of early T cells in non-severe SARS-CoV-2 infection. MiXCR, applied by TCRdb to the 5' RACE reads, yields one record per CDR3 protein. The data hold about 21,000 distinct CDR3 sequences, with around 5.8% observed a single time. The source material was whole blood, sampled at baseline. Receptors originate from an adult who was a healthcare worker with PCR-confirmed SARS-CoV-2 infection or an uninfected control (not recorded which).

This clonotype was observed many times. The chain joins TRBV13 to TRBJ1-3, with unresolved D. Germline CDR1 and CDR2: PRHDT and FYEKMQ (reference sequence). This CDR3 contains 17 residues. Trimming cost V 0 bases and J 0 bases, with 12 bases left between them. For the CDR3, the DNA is TGTGCCAGCAGCTTAGGCCTAATCGTTGGCTCTGGAAACACCATATATTTT. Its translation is CASSLGLIVGSGNTIYF.

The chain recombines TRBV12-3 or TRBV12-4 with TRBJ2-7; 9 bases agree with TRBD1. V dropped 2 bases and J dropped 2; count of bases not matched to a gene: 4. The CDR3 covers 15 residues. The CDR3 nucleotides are TGTGCCAGCAGTTTACGGGGACAGGGACCCTACGAGCAGTACTTC. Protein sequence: CASSLRGQGPYEQYF.

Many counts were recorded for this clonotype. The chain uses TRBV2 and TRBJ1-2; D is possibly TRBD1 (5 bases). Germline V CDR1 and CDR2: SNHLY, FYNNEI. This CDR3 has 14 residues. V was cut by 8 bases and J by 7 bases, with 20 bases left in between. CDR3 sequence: CASSEQGRGAGYTF. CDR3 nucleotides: TGTGCCAGCTCGGAGCAGGGAAGGGGAGCTGGCTACACCTTC.

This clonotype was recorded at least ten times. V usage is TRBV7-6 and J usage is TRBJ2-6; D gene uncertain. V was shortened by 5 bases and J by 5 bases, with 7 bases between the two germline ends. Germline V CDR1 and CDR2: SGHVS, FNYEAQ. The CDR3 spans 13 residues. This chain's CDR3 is CASSGLRANVLTF. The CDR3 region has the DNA TGTGCCAGCAGCGGTCTCCGGGCCAACGTCCTGACTTTC.

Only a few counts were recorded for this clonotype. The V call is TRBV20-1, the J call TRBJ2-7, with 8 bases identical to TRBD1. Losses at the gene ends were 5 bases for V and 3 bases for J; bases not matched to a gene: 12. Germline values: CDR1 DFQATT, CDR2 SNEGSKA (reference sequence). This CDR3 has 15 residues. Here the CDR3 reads CSASDAGGSDYEQYF. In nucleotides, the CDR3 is TGCAGTGCTTCGGATGCAGGGGGCTCCGACTACGAGCAGTACTTC.

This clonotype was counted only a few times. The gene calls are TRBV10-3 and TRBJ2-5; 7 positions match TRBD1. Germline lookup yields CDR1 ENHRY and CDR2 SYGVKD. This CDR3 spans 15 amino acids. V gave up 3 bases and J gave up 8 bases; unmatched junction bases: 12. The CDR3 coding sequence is TGTGCCATCAGTGACGGGACAGCCAGGCAGTATACCCAGTACTTC. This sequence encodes CAISDGTARQYTQYF.

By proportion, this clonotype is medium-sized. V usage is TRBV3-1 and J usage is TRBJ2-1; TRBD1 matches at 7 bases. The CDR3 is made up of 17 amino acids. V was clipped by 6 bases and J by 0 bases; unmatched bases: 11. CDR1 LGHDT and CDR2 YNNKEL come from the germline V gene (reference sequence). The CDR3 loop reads CASSQTIGQDSYNEQFF. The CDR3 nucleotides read TGTGCCAGCAGTCAAACCATAGGACAGGACTCCTACAATGAGCAGTTCTTC.

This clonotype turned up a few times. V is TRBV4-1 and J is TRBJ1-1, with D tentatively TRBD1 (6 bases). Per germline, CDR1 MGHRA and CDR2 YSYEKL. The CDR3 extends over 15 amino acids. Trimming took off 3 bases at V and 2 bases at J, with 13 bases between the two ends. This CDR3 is CASSHPGHRNTEAFF. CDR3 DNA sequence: TGCGCCAGCAGCCACCCGGGACACCGTAACACTGAAGCTTTCTTT.

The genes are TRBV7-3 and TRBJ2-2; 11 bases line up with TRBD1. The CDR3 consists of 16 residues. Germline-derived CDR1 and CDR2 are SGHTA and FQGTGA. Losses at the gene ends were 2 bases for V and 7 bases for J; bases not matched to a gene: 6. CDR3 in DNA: TGTGCCAGCAGCTTAGAACCCGGGACAGGGGGCGGGGAGCTGTTTTTT. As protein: CASSLEPGTGGGELFF.

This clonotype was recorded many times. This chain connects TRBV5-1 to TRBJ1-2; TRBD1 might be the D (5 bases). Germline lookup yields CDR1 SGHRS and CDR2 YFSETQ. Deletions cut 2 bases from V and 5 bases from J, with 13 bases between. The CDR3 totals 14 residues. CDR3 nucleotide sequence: TGCGCCAGCAGCTTCTGGGGCGGGACGTATGGCTACACCTTC. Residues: CASSFWGGTYGYTF.

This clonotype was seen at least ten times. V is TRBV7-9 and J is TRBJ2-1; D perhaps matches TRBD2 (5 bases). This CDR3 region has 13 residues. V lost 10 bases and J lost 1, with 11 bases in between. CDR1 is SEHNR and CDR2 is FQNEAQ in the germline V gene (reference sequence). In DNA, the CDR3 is TGTGCCACCCGCCGGAGGTCCTACAATGAGCAGTTCTTC. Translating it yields CATRRRSYNEQFF.

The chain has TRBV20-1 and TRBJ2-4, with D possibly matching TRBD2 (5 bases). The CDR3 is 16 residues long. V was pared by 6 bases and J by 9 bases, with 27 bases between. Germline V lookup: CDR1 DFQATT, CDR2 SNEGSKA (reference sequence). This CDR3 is CSAPERSGVAKGIQYF. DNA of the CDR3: TGCAGTGCCCCGGAACGCTCCGGGGTCGCAAAAGGCATTCAGTACTTC.

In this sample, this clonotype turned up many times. This chain's CDR3 is CASSYDKNQPQHF. The DNA for the CDR3 is TGTGCCAGCAGCTATGACAAAAATCAGCCCCAGCATTTT. The genes are TRBV7-9 and TRBJ1-5; no clear D gene. Germline CDR1 SEHNR, CDR2 FQNEAQ (reference sequence). CDR3 size: 13 residues. The V end was cut by 4 bases, the J end by 4 bases, with 8 bases between.

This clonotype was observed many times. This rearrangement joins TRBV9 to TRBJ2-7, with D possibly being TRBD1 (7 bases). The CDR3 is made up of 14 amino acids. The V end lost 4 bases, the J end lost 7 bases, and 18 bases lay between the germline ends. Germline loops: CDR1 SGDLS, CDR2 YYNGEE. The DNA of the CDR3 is TGTGCCAGCAGCCTTGGGGGGACAGCCTGGGAGCAGTACTTC. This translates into CASSLGGTAWEQYF.

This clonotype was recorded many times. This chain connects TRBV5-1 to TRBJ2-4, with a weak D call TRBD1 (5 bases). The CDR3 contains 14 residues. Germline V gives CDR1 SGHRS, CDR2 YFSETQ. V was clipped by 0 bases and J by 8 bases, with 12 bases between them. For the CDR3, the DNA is TGCGCCAGCAGCTTGGAACAGGAACGAGACATTCAGTACTTC. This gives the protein CASSLEQERDIQYF.